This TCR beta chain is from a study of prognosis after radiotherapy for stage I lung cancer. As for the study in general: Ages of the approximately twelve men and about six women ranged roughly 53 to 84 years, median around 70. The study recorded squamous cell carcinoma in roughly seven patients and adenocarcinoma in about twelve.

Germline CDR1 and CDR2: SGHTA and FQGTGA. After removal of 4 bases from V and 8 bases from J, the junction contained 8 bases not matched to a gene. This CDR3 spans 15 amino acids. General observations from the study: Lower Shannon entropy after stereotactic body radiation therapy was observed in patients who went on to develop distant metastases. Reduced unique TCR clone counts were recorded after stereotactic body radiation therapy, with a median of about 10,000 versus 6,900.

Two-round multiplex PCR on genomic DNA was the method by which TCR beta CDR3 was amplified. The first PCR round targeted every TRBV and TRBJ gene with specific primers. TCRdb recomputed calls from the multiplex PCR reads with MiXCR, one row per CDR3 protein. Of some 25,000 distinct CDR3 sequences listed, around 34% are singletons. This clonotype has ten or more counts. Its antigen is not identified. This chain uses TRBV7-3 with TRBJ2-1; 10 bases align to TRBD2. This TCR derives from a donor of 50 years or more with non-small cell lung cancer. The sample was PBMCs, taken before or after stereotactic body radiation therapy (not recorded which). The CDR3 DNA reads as TGTGCCAGCAGCTCAACTAGCGGGATATCGGATGAGCAGTTCTTC. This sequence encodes CASSSTSGISDEQFF.